This T cell receptor (beta chain) was profiled in a study of shared clonotypes between healthy human individuals. Germline loops: CDR1 MNHNS, CDR2 SASEGT. V shed 0 bases, J shed 2 bases, and the junction held 9 bases outside the gene matches. The CDR3 sequence is 17 residues long. Study-level points and caveats: Clonotypes that were shared across four donors made up approximately 5% of naive CD4 clonotypes.

In this sample, this clone turned up once. What it binds is not known. This table comes from immunoSEQ multiplex PCR, and its TCRdb copy is limited to in-frame clones, with some not included. This table has about 380,000 clones, 90% to 97% appearing once. This clonotype was obtained from a man aged 25-45 years in good health. This rearrangement joins TRBV6-1 to TRBJ2-7; TRBD1 matches 8 bases. Source material: memory CD8+ T cells sorted from blood. The subset here: CD45RO+ cells pooled with CCR7-negative TemRA cells. The CDR3 coding sequence is TGTGCCAGCAGTGAAGCAGAGACAGGGGCGGTTCCCTACGAGCAGTACTTC. This codes for CASSEAETGAVPYEQYF.